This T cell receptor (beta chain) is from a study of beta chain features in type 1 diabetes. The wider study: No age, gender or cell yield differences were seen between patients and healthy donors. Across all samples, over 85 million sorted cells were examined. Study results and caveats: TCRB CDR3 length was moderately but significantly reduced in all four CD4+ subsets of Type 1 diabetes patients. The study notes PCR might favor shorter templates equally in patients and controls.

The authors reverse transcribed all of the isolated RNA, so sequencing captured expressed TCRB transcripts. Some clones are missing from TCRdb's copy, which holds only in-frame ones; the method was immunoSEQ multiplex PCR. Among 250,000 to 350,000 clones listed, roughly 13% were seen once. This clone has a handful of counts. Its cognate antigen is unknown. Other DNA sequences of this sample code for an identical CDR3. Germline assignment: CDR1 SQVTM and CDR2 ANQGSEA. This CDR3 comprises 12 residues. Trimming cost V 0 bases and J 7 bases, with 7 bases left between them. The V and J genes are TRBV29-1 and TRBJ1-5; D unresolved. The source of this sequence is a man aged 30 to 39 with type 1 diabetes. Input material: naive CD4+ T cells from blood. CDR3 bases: TGCAGCGTTGAAGATCGAGGGCAGCCCCAGCATTTT. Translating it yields CSVEDRGQPQHF.